This TCR beta chain was observed in a study of blood T cell repertoires in COVID-19. Whole-study context: From the United States, Italy and Spain came samples of acute and convalescent COVID-19. PBMCs, B-cell-depleted T cells, or T cells were the source of the cDNA or gDNA that made up the material.

CDR3 length equals 14 residues. Germline V gene data show CDR1 as KGHSH and CDR2 as LQKENI. V was clipped by 3 bases and J by 3 bases; unmatched bases: 2. In the original workflow: Estimation of nucleated cell counts was performed using reference gene primer amplification. Data came from immunoSEQ multiplex PCR; TCRdb stores just in-frame clones and leaves some out. V and J calls and clone size are copied from that table; D and trimming were computed from the DNA. This table holds 150,000 to 200,000 clones, approximately 83% found once. The clonotype comes from a human donor with active or convalescent COVID-19. The donor label of this sample is uncertain. The sample consisted of peripheral blood. This chain uses TRBV18 with TRBJ1-3, with 7 bases identical to TRBD1. The CDR3 sequence is CASSPQGDGNTIYF. The CDR3 DNA follows: TGTGCCAGCTCACCGCAGGGGGATGGAAACACCATATATTTT.